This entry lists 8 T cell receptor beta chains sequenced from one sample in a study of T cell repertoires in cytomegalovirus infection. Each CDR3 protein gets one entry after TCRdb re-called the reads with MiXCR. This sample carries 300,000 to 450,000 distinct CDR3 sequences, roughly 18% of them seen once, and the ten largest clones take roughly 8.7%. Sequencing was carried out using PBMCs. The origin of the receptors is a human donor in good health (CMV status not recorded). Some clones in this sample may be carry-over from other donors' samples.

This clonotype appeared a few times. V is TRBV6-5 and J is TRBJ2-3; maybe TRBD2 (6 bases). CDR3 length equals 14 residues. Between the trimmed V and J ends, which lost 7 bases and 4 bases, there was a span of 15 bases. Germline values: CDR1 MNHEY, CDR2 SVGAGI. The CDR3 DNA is TGTGCCAGCACGCACTTGGGGGGATCAGATACGCAGTATTTT. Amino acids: CASTHLGGSDTQYF.

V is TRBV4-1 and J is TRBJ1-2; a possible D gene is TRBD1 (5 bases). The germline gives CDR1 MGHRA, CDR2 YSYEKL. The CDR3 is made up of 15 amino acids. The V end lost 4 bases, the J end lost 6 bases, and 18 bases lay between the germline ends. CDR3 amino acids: CASSRRWDVGDGYTF. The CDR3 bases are TGCGCCAGCAGCCGGAGATGGGATGTGGGGGATGGCTACACCTTC.

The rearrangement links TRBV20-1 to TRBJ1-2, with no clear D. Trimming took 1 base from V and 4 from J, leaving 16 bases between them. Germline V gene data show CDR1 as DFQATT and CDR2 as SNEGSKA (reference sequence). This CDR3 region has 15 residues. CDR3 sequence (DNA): TGCAGTGCTAGAGTGGCCTCAAAGGTGACCTATGGCTACACCTTC. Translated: CSARVASKVTYGYTF.

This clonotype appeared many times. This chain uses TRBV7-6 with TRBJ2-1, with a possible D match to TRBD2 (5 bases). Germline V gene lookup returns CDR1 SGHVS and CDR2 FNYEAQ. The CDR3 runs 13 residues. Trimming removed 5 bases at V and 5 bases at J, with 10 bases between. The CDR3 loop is CASSPRLNNEQFF. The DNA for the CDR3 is TGTGCCAGCAGCCCAAGACTAAACAATGAGCAGTTCTTC.

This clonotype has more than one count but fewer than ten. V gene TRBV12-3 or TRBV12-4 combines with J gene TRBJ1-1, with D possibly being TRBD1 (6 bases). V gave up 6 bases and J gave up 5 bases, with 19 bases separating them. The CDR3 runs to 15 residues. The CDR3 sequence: CASSPGGGRTTEAFF. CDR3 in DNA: TGTGCCAGCAGCCCCGGCGGGGGCCGAACTACTGAAGCTTTCTTT.

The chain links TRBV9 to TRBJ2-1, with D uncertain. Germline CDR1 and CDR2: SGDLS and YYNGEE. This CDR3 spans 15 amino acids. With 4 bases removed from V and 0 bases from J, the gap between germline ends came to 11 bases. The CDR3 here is CASSPTGFSYNEQFF. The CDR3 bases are TGTGCCAGCAGCCCCACGGGTTTCTCCTACAATGAGCAGTTCTTC. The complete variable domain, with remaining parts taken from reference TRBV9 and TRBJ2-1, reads DSGVTQTPKHLITATGQRVTLRCSPRSGDLSVYWYQQSLDQGLQFLIQYYNGEERAKGNILERFSAQQFPDLHSELNLSSLELGDSALYFCASSPTGFSYNEQFFGPGTRLTVL.

The CDR3 here is CSATRRDSPYEQYF. The CDR3 nucleotides are TGCAGTGCTACTCGCCGGGACAGCCCCTACGAGCAGTACTTC. The J gene is TRBJ2-7, the V gene TRBV20-1; 7 bases map to TRBD1. Germline CDR1 and CDR2: DFQATT and SNEGSKA (reference sequence). The CDR3 spans 14 residues. J lost 2 bases, V lost 4 bases, and 8 bases had no gene match.

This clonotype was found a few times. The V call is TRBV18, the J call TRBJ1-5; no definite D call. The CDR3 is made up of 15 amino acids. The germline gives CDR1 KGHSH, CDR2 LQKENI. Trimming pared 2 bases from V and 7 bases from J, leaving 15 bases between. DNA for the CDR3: TGTGCCAGCTCACCAAGAGCGGAGGGTATCCAGCCCCAGCATTTT. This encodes CASSPRAEGIQPQHF.